This T cell receptor (beta chain) comes out of a study of human T cells and chemical hapten exposure. V was shortened by 0 bases and J by 5 bases, with 10 bases between the two germline ends. CDR1 and CDR2 (germline): SGHRS, YFSETQ. The CDR3 extends over 14 amino acids. Each CDR3 protein gets one entry after TCRdb re-called the RACE reads with MiXCR. The data show more than 150,000 distinct CDR3 sequences, around 30% seen once. Time point noted: pre-sensitization, week 0. Treatment defined: therapeutic diphenylcyclopropenone sensitization with weekly scalp DPC. V is TRBV5-1 and J is TRBJ2-3, with no clear D. The TCR sequence derives from a woman aged 30 to 39 with alopecia areata. Some clones in this sample may be carry-over from other donors' samples. The material was whole blood, obtained in connection with sensitization to the hapten diphenylcyclopropenone (DPC). CDR3 bases: TGCGCCAGCAGCTTGGCTAGACCGGGAGATACGCAGTATTTT. Its protein product is CASSLARPGDTQYF.